This is a list of T cell receptor beta chains from one sample in a study of cytomegalovirus exposure and HLA in healthy donors. TCRdb's copy holds only in-frame clones and misses some; the assay was immunoSEQ multiplex PCR. The sample lists about 97,000 clones, less than 80% occurring once. Specimen: PBMCs. These receptors were obtained from a man aged 40-49 years in good health and CMV-seronegative. Each CDR3 is given with its conserved first and last residue. A D gene is named only where the DNA matches it firmly. Expanded clones get a size class; other rows say once, few or many, or leave the size out.

-	TRBV2	-	12	TRBJ1-5	CASRDTNQPQHF	TGTGCCAGCAGGGACACAAATCAGCCCCAGCATTTT
-	TRBV6-5	-	14	TRBJ2-3	CASSEPGGTDTQYF	TGTGCCAGCTCTGAACCGGGTGGAACAGATACGCAGTATTTT
-	TRBV15	TRBD1	15	TRBJ1-2	CATSARAGGPYGYTF	TGTGCCACCAGCGCCCGGGCAGGGGGCCCCTATGGCTACACCTTC
-	TRBV5-4	TRBD1	15	TRBJ1-1	CASSSPGQGATEAFF	TGTGCCAGCAGCAGCCCCGGACAGGGGGCCACTGAAGCTTTCTTT
-	TRBV6-6	-	13	TRBJ2-3	CATDGGEQDTQYF	TGTGCCACGGATGGCGGGGAGCAAGATACGCAGTATTTT
few	TRBV6-1	TRBD1	16	TRBJ2-3	CASSGRQGTMADTQYF	TGTGCCAGCAGTGGAAGACAGGGGACAATGGCAGATACGCAGTATTTT
once	TRBV18	-	16	TRBJ1-1	CASPPDLRGGGTEAFF	TGTGCCAGCCCACCGGATCTCAGGGGCGGCGGCACTGAAGCTTTCTTT
-	TRBV5-1	TRBD2	14	TRBJ2-5	CASSASLALVAQYF	TGCGCCAGCAGCGCCTCACTAGCGCTCGTGGCCCAGTACTTC
few	TRBV19	-	14	TRBJ2-7	CASSVAESSYEQYF	TGTGCCAGTAGTGTCGCGGAAAGCTCCTACGAGCAGTACTTC
-	TRBV7-9	-	16	TRBJ2-1	CSSSLSPIIRGNEQFF	TGTTCCAGCAGCTTGAGTCCCATTATTCGCGGCAATGAGCAGTTCTTC
few	TRBV11-2	TRBD2	14	TRBJ2-3	CAGGVGALTDTQYF	TGTGCGGGGGGGGTCGGGGCCCTCACAGATACGCAGTATTTT
-	TRBV6-1	-	13	TRBJ1-2	CASSEAVAGGYTF	TGTGCCAGCAGTGAAGCTGTCGCAGGGGGCTACACCTTC
-	TRBV7-2	-	15	TRBJ2-3	CASSLGLTGTDTQYF	TGTGCCAGCAGCTTAGGTCTTACAGGGACAGATACGCAGTATTTT
-	TRBV7-9	TRBD1	15	TRBJ1-6	CASSRTTGDSSPLHF	TGTGCCAGCAGTCGTACGACAGGGGATAGTTCACCCCTCCACTTT
-	TRBV5-4	TRBD2	16	TRBJ2-1	CASSSGTSGGEGEQFF	TGTGCCAGCAGCTCCGGGACTAGCGGGGGGGAAGGTGAGCAGTTCTTC
few	TRBV7-9	-	17	TRBJ2-1	CASSLASLASLYNEQFF	TGTGCCAGCAGCTTAGCTTCGCTAGCGTCACTCTACAATGAGCAGTTCTTC
-	TRBV5-6	-	15	TRBJ2-5	CASSLRSGQTETQYF	TGTGCCAGCAGCTTGCGTAGCGGACAAACAGAGACCCAGTACTTC
-	TRBV7-9	TRBD1	14	TRBJ2-5	CSSSSQGAGRTQYF	TGTTCCAGCAGCTCGCAGGGGGCAGGCCGGACCCAGTACTTC
-	TRBV5-4	-	14	TRBJ2-5	CASSLGGRGETQYF	TGTGCCAGCAGCTTGGGGGGGCGAGGGGAGACCCAGTACTTC
-	TRBV18	-	16	TRBJ1-4	CASSPSSPGANEKLFF	TGTGCCAGCTCACCCTCTTCACCGGGTGCCAATGAAAAACTGTTTTTT
-	TRBV5-8	-	13	TRBJ1-5	CASSPGGDQPQHF	TGTGCCAGCAGCCCCGGGGGTGACCAGCCCCAGCATTTT
few	TRBV6-5	-	15	TRBJ1-3	CASSYGGEAGNTIYF	TGTGCCAGCAGTTACGGAGGAGAGGCTGGAAACACCATATATTTT
-	TRBV18	TRBD1	15	TRBJ2-7	CASSPQTGGPYEQYF	TGTGCCAGCTCACCCCAGACAGGGGGTCCCTACGAGCAGTACTTC
-	TRBV7-9	-	14	TRBJ1-1	CASSLELSYTEAFF	TGTGCCAGCAGCTTAGAACTTAGTTACACTGAAGCTTTCTTT
-	TRBV6-6	-	14	TRBJ1-2	CASSYSLPGYGYTF	TGTGCCAGCAGTTACTCGCTTCCCGGCTATGGCTACACCTTC
-	TRBV4-1	TRBD1	15	TRBJ1-2	CASSQVRDRTYGYTF	TGCGCCAGCAGCCAAGTTCGGGACAGGACCTATGGCTACACCTTC
-	TRBV6-1	-	15	TRBJ1-6	CASSEAQQEYLPLHF	TGTGCCAGCAGTGAAGCCCAACAGGAATACCTACCCCTCCACTTT
-	TRBV6-5	-	14	TRBJ1-4	CASSAGGAIEKLFF	TGTGCCAGCAGCGCCGGGGGGGCTATTGAAAAACTGTTTTTT
-	TRBV7-2	-	17	TRBJ1-3	CASSYGGNTYSGNTIYF	TGTGCCAGCAGCTACGGAGGGAACACATACTCTGGAAACACCATATATTTT
few	TRBV6-6	-	13	TRBJ1-5	CASSYSGGEPQHF	TGTGCCAGCAGTTACTCAGGGGGTGAGCCCCAGCATTTT
-	TRBV7-2	TRBD2	15	TRBJ2-4	CASSARTSRIDIQYF	TGTGCCAGCAGCGCCCGGACTAGTCGGATAGACATTCAGTACTTC
-	TRBV5-5	-	14	TRBJ2-7	CASSLRGQPYEQYF	TGTGCCAGCAGCTTGCGAGGACAGCCCTACGAGCAGTACTTC
-	TRBV27	-	14	TRBJ2-3	CASSSRSAGDTQYF	TGTGCCAGCAGTTCCCGTTCAGCCGGGGATACGCAGTATTTT
few	TRBV28	TRBD2	14	TRBJ2-5	CASSPGTSEETQYF	TGTGCCAGCAGTCCCGGGACTAGCGAAGAGACCCAGTACTTC
-	TRBV30	-	14	TRBJ1-6	CAWSGGPYNSPLHF	TGTGCCTGGAGTGGGGGCCCCTATAATTCACCCCTCCACTTT
-	TRBV18	-	16	TRBJ2-6	CASSPPPRSGANVLTF	TGTGCCAGCTCACCTCCCCCCCGCTCTGGGGCCAACGTCCTGACTTTC
-	TRBV6-1	-	14	TRBJ2-7	CASSDWQTNYEQYF	TGTGCCAGCAGTGACTGGCAGACTAATTACGAGCAGTACTTC
-	TRBV14	-	14	TRBJ1-1	CASSQEGGYTEAFF	TGTGCCAGCAGCCAAGAAGGCGGATACACTGAAGCTTTCTTT
-	TRBV4-1	-	13	TRBJ2-1	CASSQDPGFEQFF	TGCGCCAGCAGCCAAGATCCGGGGTTTGAGCAGTTCTTC
few	TRBV5-1	-	13	TRBJ2-2	CASSPTVAGELFF	TGCGCCAGCAGCCCAACAGTCGCCGGGGAGCTGTTTTTT
-	TRBV7-9	TRBD1	14	TRBJ1-5	CASSRQGANQPQHF	TGTGCCAGCAGCCGACAGGGGGCCAATCAGCCCCAGCATTTT
-	TRBV21-1	-	12	TRBJ1-4	CASSRGQEKLFF	TGTGCCAGCAGCAGGGGGCAAGAAAAACTGTTTTTT
-	TRBV28	TRBD2	16	TRBJ2-3	CASSGAGVFGTDTQYF	TGTGCCAGCAGTGGAGCGGGGGTTTTCGGCACAGATACGCAGTATTTT
-	TRBV5-1	-	15	TRBJ1-5	CASSLGTRPDQPQHF	TGCGCCAGCAGCTTGGGGACTCGGCCCGATCAGCCCCAGCATTTT
-	TRBV6-6	-	12	TRBJ1-2	CASRDGGYGYTF	TGTGCCAGCAGAGACGGCGGCTATGGCTACACCTTC
-	TRBV2	-	13	TRBJ1-4	CASQRGLNEKLFF	TGTGCCAGCCAACGAGGCCTTAATGAAAAACTGTTTTTT
-	TRBV6-6	-	13	TRBJ1-3	CASSSNGGNTIYF	TGTGCCAGCAGTTCGAACGGGGGAAACACCATATATTTT
-	TRBV5-1	-	18	TRBJ2-3	CASSLLLSGDLSTDTQYF	TGCGCCAGCAGCTTGCTTTTGTCGGGGGACCTTAGCACAGATACGCAGTATTTT
few	TRBV7-2	TRBD2	14	TRBJ2-1	CASSYSRGGHEQFF	TGTGCCAGCAGTTATTCGCGGGGGGGCCATGAGCAGTTCTTC
-	TRBV19	-	14	TRBJ1-2	CASSIIQGGYGYTF	TGTGCCAGTAGTATCATACAGGGTGGCTATGGCTACACCTTC
-	TRBV6-5	-	15	TRBJ1-6	CASSRVPSYNSPLHF	TGTGCCAGCAGCAGGGTTCCCTCCTATAATTCACCCCTCCACTTT
-	TRBV6-4	TRBD1	16	TRBJ2-3	CASSDSEQGDTDTQYF	TGTGCCAGCAGTGACTCAGAACAGGGGGACACAGATACGCAGTATTTT
-	TRBV7-9	-	15	TRBJ2-2	CASSLGAGHTGELFF	TGTGCCAGCAGCTTGGGGGCAGGGCACACCGGGGAGCTGTTTTTT
-	TRBV28	TRBD2	16	TRBJ2-1	CASSPTGSGANNEQFF	TGTGCCAGCAGTCCAACGGGTAGCGGGGCGAACAATGAGCAGTTCTTC
-	TRBV6-5	TRBD1	15	TRBJ2-3	CASSPGTAGTDTQYF	TGTGCCAGCAGCCCTGGGACAGCGGGCACAGATACGCAGTATTTT